Following are 21 T cell receptor beta chains from one sample sequenced in a study of human T cells and chemical hapten exposure. Time point defined: pre-sensitization, week 0. Documented treatment: therapeutic diphenylcyclopropenone sensitization with weekly scalp DPC. TCRdb analysed the RACE reads with MiXCR anew, one entry per CDR3 protein. The profile shows about 270,000 distinct CDR3 sequences, roughly 7.7% of them singletons. The sample in question was whole blood, obtained in connection with sensitization to the hapten diphenylcyclopropenone (DPC). Receptor source: a man aged 18 to 35 with alopecia areata. Some clones in this sample may be carry-over from other donors' samples.

In its sample, this clonotype was seen many times. The chain is built from TRBV6-2 or TRBV6-3 and TRBJ2-1; D is perhaps TRBD1 (5 bases). CDR1 MNHEY and CDR2 SVGEGT come from the germline V gene. Trimming took off 7 bases at V and 6 bases at J, with 13 bases between the two ends. There are 13 residues in the CDR3. CDR3 coding DNA: TGTGCCAGCAACCAGGGTCCGGGCAATGAGCAGTTCTTC. Its protein product is CASNQGPGNEQFF.

This clonotype was found a few times. The V and J genes are TRBV5-1 and TRBJ2-7; possible D gene TRBD1, 6 bases. The V gene's germline CDR1 is SGHRS and CDR2 YFSETQ. V gave up 1 base and J gave up 5 bases, with 13 bases separating them. CDR3 size: 14 residues. As DNA, the CDR3 is TGCGCCAGCAGCTTGCTGGGGGCGCAGAACGAGCAGTACTTC. It yields the protein CASSLLGAQNEQYF.

J is TRBJ1-2 and V is TRBV6-2 or TRBV6-3, with 9 bases aligning to TRBD1. The CDR3 has 14 amino acids. Germline CDR1 and CDR2: MNHEY and SVGEGT. V lost 5 bases and J lost 13; bases outside the gene matches: 14. In nucleotides, the CDR3 is TGTGCCAGCAGTCCCGGACAGGGGAGTTCGATGGGCACCTTC. Translated, it gives CASSPGQGSSMGTF.

This clonotype came up a few times. V gene TRBV4-2 combines with J gene TRBJ1-2; 8 bases fit TRBD1. V was pared by 5 bases and J by 8 bases, with 28 bases of the junction left unmatched. Germline CDR1 and CDR2: LGHNA and YNFKEQ. The CDR3 is 20 residues long. The CDR3 nucleotides read TGTGCCAGCAGCGCACCCGCAATTGATCCGGGACAGGAAAAGCAGGGAGGCTACACCTTC. It codes for CASSAPAIDPGQEKQGGYTF.

The chain employs TRBV10-3 and TRBJ2-3; D unresolved. The CDR3 has 12 residues. CDR1 is ENHRY and CDR2 is SYGVKD in the germline V gene. V lost 6 bases, J lost 11 bases, and 15 bases lay in between. The CDR3 nucleotides read TGTGCCATCAGCCCGGGCTCTTGGGAGCAGTATTTT. Translated: CAISPGSWEQYF.

The gene calls are TRBV7-2 and TRBJ2-4; 12 bases are shared with TRBD2. The germline V gene has CDR1 SGHTA and CDR2 FQGNSA. This CDR3 has 15 amino acids. V lost 5 bases, J lost 8 bases, and 7 bases stayed unmatched. Here the CDR3 DNA reads TGTGCCAGCAGCCCAGGACTAGCGGGGAGGTACATTCAGTACTTC. It translates to CASSPGLAGRYIQYF.

The chain recombines TRBV7-2 with TRBJ1-2; no reliable D call. This CDR3 has 14 residues. In germline, CDR1 is SGHTA, CDR2 FQGNSA. Trimming removed 2 bases at V and 3 bases at J, with 10 bases between. The CDR3 sequence: CASSLQSGDYGYTF. The CDR3 DNA reads TGTGCCAGCAGCTTACAGTCGGGCGACTATGGCTACACCTTC. Complete variable domain (other parts from reference TRBV7-2 and TRBJ1-2): GAGVSQSPSNKVTEKGKDVELRCDPISGHTALYWYRQSLGQGLEFLIYFQGNSAPDKSGLPSDRFSAERTGGSVSTLTIQRTQQEDSAVYLCASSLQSGDYGYTFGSGTRLTVV.

There are many counts of this clonotype. CDR3 nucleotide sequence: TGTGCCACCAAGCTCGGGACTAATAATTCACCCCTCCACTTT. This sequence encodes CATKLGTNNSPLHF. This chain joins TRBV7-6 and TRBJ1-6; the D gene is possibly TRBD1 (5 bases). Germline CDR1 is SGHVS and CDR2 is FNYEAQ. This CDR3 contains 14 residues. Trimming removed 10 bases from V and 5 bases from J, with 15 bases in between. Drawing the rest from reference TRBV7-6 and TRBJ1-6, the complete variable domain is GAGVSQSPRYKVTKRGQDVALRCDPISGHVSLYWYRQALGQGPEFLTYFNYEAQQDKSGLPNDRFSAERPEGSISTLTIQRTEQRDSAMYRCATKLGTNNSPLHFGNGTRLTVT.

This clonotype was observed a few times. The chain joins TRBV3-1 to TRBJ2-5; the D gene could be TRBD1 or TRBD2 (5 bases each). This CDR3 has 14 amino acids. Germline values: CDR1 LGHDT, CDR2 YNNKEL (reference sequence). V lost 2 bases and J 4 bases, leaving 11 bases between the germline ends. CDR3 sequence: CASSQTPGRETQYF. CDR3 DNA sequence: TGTGCCAGCAGCCAAACACCGGGACGAGAGACCCAGTACTTC.

J is TRBJ1-1 and V is TRBV6-6; D remains unclear. V was shortened by 2 bases and J by 11 bases, with 12 bases between the two germline ends. The CDR3 spans 12 residues. Germline CDR1 and CDR2: MNHNY and SVGAGI (reference sequence). CDR3 in amino acids: CASSYGLTGAFF. CDR3 bases: TGTGCCAGCAGTTACGGTTTGACTGGGGCTTTCTTT.

The rearrangement uses TRBV24-1 and TRBJ2-1; D is perhaps TRBD1 or TRBD2 (5 bases each). Germline loops: CDR1 KGHDR, CDR2 SFDVKD. V gave up 7 bases and J gave up 0 bases, with 15 bases separating them. CDR3 size: 16 residues. This chain's CDR3 is CATSPGTLSSYNEQFF. The CDR3 coding sequence is TGTGCCACCAGCCCCGGGACGTTGAGCTCCTACAATGAGCAGTTCTTC.

The chain employs TRBV6-2 or TRBV6-3 and TRBJ1-2; D call uncertain. The V end was cut by 6 bases, the J end by 4 bases, with 15 bases between. This CDR3 spans 14 amino acids. Germline V CDR1 and CDR2: MNHEY, SVGEGT. The CDR3 DNA follows: TGTGCCAGCAGGGCCACAACTTCTGTCTATGGCTACACCTTC. Translating gives CASRATTSVYGYTF.

In this sample, this clonotype turned up a few times. J is TRBJ1-1 and V is TRBV29-1; possible D gene TRBD1, 5 bases. The CDR3 has 10 residues. The germline gives CDR1 SQVTM, CDR2 ANQGSEA. The CDR3 DNA reads as TGCACCTCGGGGGGAGGGGAAGCTTTCTTT. Its translation: CTSGGGEAFF.

The rearrangement joins TRBV10-3 to TRBJ2-1, with D unclear. From germline, CDR1 is ENHRY and CDR2 SYGVKD. V gave up 11 bases and J gave up 8 bases, with 13 bases separating them. This CDR3 has 11 residues. In DNA, the CDR3 is TGTGCCTGCTCCTGGCGCGATGAGCAGTTCTTC. Its protein product is CACSWRDEQFF.

This clonotype has a handful of counts. The rearrangement joins TRBV9 to TRBJ1-5; no definite D call. In germline, CDR1 is SGDLS, CDR2 YYNGEE. Trimming took off 3 bases at V and 5 bases at J, with 9 bases between the two ends. The CDR3 loop spans 13 amino acids. CDR3 sequence: CASSAGLHQPQHF. The CDR3 coding sequence is TGTGCCAGCAGCGCCGGGCTACATCAGCCCCAGCATTTT.

This clonotype was seen more than once but under ten times. The chain couples TRBV12-3 or TRBV12-4 to TRBJ2-3, with 7 bases matching TRBD1. V trimming: 0 bases; J trimming: 1 base; junction bases outside the gene matches: 7. The CDR3 totals 17 residues. The CDR3 sequence is CASSLASRGLGTDTQYF. The CDR3 coding sequence is TGTGCCAGCAGTTTAGCTAGTAGGGGGCTGGGCACAGATACGCAGTATTTT.

V and J are TRBV14 and TRBJ1-2; 8 bases are a match to TRBD1. This CDR3 has 15 residues. Unmatched junction bases numbered 5, after V lost 3 bases and J lost 2 bases. Germline V gives CDR1 SGHDN, CDR2 FVKESK. CDR3 coding DNA: TGTGCCAGCAGCCAGACCGGGACAGGAAACTATGGCTACACCTTC. It yields the protein CASSQTGTGNYGYTF. Full variable domain (remainder filled in from reference TRBV14 and TRBJ1-2): EAGVTQFPSHSVIEKGQTVTLRCDPISGHDNLYWYRRVMGKEIKFLLHFVKESKQDESGMPNNRFLAERTGGTYSTLKVQPAELEDSGVYFCASSQTGTGNYGYTFGSGTRLTVV.

This clonotype showed up just a few times. V gene TRBV6-2 or TRBV6-3 combines with J gene TRBJ2-2; weak D call: TRBD2 (6 bases). The CDR3 is made up of 16 amino acids. Trimming cost V 6 bases and J 0 bases, with 14 bases left between them. From germline, CDR1 is MNHEY and CDR2 SVGEGT. The chain's CDR3 is CASSPHLATNTGELFF. In nucleotides, the CDR3 is TGTGCCAGCAGCCCACACCTAGCGACGAACACCGGGGAGCTGTTTTTT.

At least ten counts were recorded for this clonotype. The V call is TRBV7-8, the J call TRBJ2-5; no clear D. Per the germline V gene, CDR1 is SGHVS and CDR2 is FQNEAQ. There are 12 residues in the CDR3. Between the trimmed V and J ends, which lost 6 bases and 1 base, there was a span of 6 bases. The CDR3 nucleotides are TGTGCCAGCAGGCAGGTCCAAGAGACCCAGTACTTC. Translated, it gives CASRQVQETQYF. The whole variable domain, filled in from reference TRBV7-8 and TRBJ2-5, reads GAGVSQSPRYKVAKRGQDVALRCDPISGHVSLFWYQQALGQGPEFLTYFQNEAQLDKSGLPSDRFFAERPEGSVSTLKIQRTQQEDSAVYLCASRQVQETQYFGPGTRLLVL.

This clonotype has more than one count but fewer than ten. This chain uses TRBV7-9 with TRBJ1-1; 7 nucleotides line up with TRBD1. From germline, CDR1 is SEHNR and CDR2 FQNEAQ (reference sequence). This CDR3 is 17 amino acids long. V lost 4 bases to trimming and J lost 0 bases; unmatched junction nucleotides: 11. Here the CDR3 DNA reads TGTGCCAGCAGCTCGCCATCAACAGGGGTGGTGAACACTGAAGCTTTCTTT. It specifies CASSSPSTGVVNTEAFF.

This clonotype was picked up many times. The chain combines TRBV4-3 with TRBJ1-1; tentative D call: TRBD1 (6 bases). Germline-derived CDR1 and CDR2 are LGHNA and YSLEER. The CDR3 consists of 15 residues. V lost 0 bases and J lost 7, with 15 bases in between. The CDR3 nucleotides read TGCGCCAGCAGCCAAGATAACAGGGAGTTTGGTGAAGCTTTCTTT. Translated: CASSQDNREFGEAFF.